These 13 T cell receptor beta chains came from one sample sequenced in a study of identical twins. Via MiXCR, TCRdb re-called the 5' RACE reads, giving one row per CDR3 protein. The sample comprises 450,000 or so distinct CDR3 sequences, 14% of which are singletons, and more than 0.8% rests with the top ten. The same specimen was also included in a second study, on yellow fever vaccine responses in identical twins.

Sequencing was carried out using CD4+ T cells sorted from blood. The receptors here all came from a woman in her late teens or twenties in good health.

This clonotype was seen ten or more times. The chain links TRBV27 to TRBJ1-1, with D perhaps TRBD1 (6 bases). Trimming pared 5 bases from V and 1 base from J, leaving 20 bases between. From germline, CDR1 is MNHEY and CDR2 SMNVEV (reference sequence). This CDR3 contains 17 residues. CDR3 protein: CASSQRSGGEANTEAFF. DNA for the CDR3: TGTGCCAGCAGTCAACGAAGCGGGGGCGAGGCGAACACTGAAGCTTTCTTT.

In its sample, this clonotype was seen a few times. The rearrangement links TRBV2 to TRBJ2-1; TRBD2 aligns across 9 bases. Germline V CDR1 and CDR2: SNHLY, FYNNEI. CDR3 length equals 18 residues. J lost 3 bases, V lost 8 bases, and 17 bases had no gene match. The CDR3 nucleotides are TGTGCCAGCGTAGTCCCTAGCGGGACCCTAACCCTCTACAATGAGCAGTTCTTC. Protein product: CASVVPSGTLTLYNEQFF.

This clonotype was detected only a few times. The chain links TRBV10-3 to TRBJ2-5; D ambiguous. Germline V gene data show CDR1 as ENHRY and CDR2 as SYGVKD. The CDR3 consists of 16 residues. V lost 0 bases to trimming and J lost 1 base, with 12 bases between them. This CDR3 reads CAISESKTPSQETQYF. The CDR3 nucleotides read TGTGCCATCAGTGAGTCTAAGACGCCCTCCCAAGAGACCCAGTACTTC.

This clonotype was detected ten times or more. The chain employs TRBV12-3 or TRBV12-4 and TRBJ2-2; the D is unclear. Trimming took 6 bases from V and 5 from J, leaving 10 bases between them. There are 13 residues in the CDR3. The CDR3, as DNA: TGTGCCAGCAGAGCAGTAGGAACCGGGGAGCTGTTTTTT. Its translation: CASRAVGTGELFF.

This clonotype was observed a few times. The V gene is TRBV7-8, the J gene TRBJ2-4; unclear D gene. CDR1 and CDR2 from the germline V gene are SGHVS and FQNEAQ. Trimming removed 5 bases from V and 0 bases from J, with 8 bases in between. CDR3 length: 14 residues. The CDR3 DNA follows: TGTGCCAGCAGCACCCGTATAGCCAAAAACATTCAGTACTTC. Its translation is CASSTRIAKNIQYF.

V usage is TRBV5-1 and J usage is TRBJ2-7; D might be TRBD2 (6 bases). Germline assignment: CDR1 SGHRS and CDR2 YFSETQ. The CDR3 runs to 13 residues. Trimming shortened V by 5 bases and J by 3 bases, and 12 bases separated the two germline ends. The CDR3 DNA reads as TGCGCCAGCAGGGGCGGGGAGATCTACGAGCAGTACTTC. It translates to CASRGGEIYEQYF. The entire variable domain, with the rest obtained from reference TRBV5-1 and TRBJ2-7, is as follows: KAGVTQTPRYLIKTRGQQVTLSCSPISGHRSVSWYQQTPGQGLQFLFEYFSETQRNKGNFPGRFSGRQFSNSRSEMNVSTLELGDSALYLCASRGGEIYEQYFGPGTRLTVT.

This clonotype was seen a few times. The J gene is TRBJ1-2, the V gene TRBV20-1, with no clear D. The germline gives CDR1 DFQATT, CDR2 SNEGSKA (reference sequence). V lost 3 bases, J lost 1 base, and 9 bases lay in between. There are 13 residues in the CDR3. This CDR3 is CSASEGHNYGYTF. CDR3 nucleotides: TGCAGTGCTAGCGAGGGCCATAACTATGGCTACACCTTC.

Here the CDR3 reads CSARWNTEAFF. The DNA for the CDR3 is TGCAGTGCCAGATGGAACACTGAAGCTTTCTTT. The chain links TRBV20-1 to TRBJ1-1; no firm D call. Trimming left V 6 bases short and J 1 base short, with 6 bases between. This CDR3 has 11 residues. The germline V gene encodes CDR1 DFQATT and CDR2 SNEGSKA (reference sequence).

This clonotype was seen a few times. This chain joins TRBV20-1 and TRBJ2-1; 9 nucleotides line up with TRBD2. J was trimmed by 0 bases and V by 6 bases; bases with no gene match: 12. This CDR3 has 17 residues. Per the germline V gene, CDR1 is DFQATT and CDR2 is SNEGSKA (reference sequence). The CDR3 loop is CSARDLASGASYNEQFF. DNA for the CDR3: TGCAGTGCCCGCGACTTGGCTAGCGGGGCCTCCTACAATGAGCAGTTCTTC.

This clonotype was seen a handful of times. The chain joins TRBV5-6 to TRBJ2-7, with D possibly matching TRBD2 (6 bases). From germline, CDR1 is SGHDT and CDR2 YYEEEE. V lost 4 bases to trimming and J lost 3 bases, with 14 bases between them. This CDR3 has 14 amino acids. The CDR3 DNA reads as TGTGCCAGCAGCCGGGGGACCACTAACTACGAGCAGTACTTC. Translation gives CASSRGTTNYEQYF.

The chain couples TRBV2 to TRBJ1-6; 7 positions match TRBD1. Trimming removed 1 base from V and 7 bases from J; junction bases left unmatched: 7. Germline CDR1 SNHLY, CDR2 FYNNEI. The CDR3 extends over 16 amino acids. The CDR3 DNA follows: TGTGCCAGCAGTGAAGATGAGGGGGCGCGGAATTCACCCCTCCACTTT. Amino acids: CASSEDEGARNSPLHF.

This clonotype was seen at least ten times. The chain joins TRBV6-1 to TRBJ2-7; 8 bases map to TRBD1. The CDR3 totals 14 residues. Germline CDR1 is MNHNS and CDR2 is SASEGT. Germline trimming cut 6 bases from V and 1 base from J; bases unmatched to any gene: 5. This CDR3 reads CASRRTGTSYEQYF. CDR3 in DNA: TGTGCCAGCAGGAGGACAGGGACATCCTACGAGCAGTACTTC.

This clonotype occurred a few times. The chain links TRBV30 to TRBJ2-2; TRBD2 might be the D (6 bases). The V gene's germline CDR1 is GTSNPN and CDR2 SVGIG (reference sequence). The CDR3 is 12 amino acids. Trimming took 5 bases from V and 6 from J, leaving 10 bases between them. The chain's CDR3 is CAWATSSGELFF. DNA of the CDR3: TGTGCCTGGGCTACTAGCTCCGGGGAGCTGTTTTTT.